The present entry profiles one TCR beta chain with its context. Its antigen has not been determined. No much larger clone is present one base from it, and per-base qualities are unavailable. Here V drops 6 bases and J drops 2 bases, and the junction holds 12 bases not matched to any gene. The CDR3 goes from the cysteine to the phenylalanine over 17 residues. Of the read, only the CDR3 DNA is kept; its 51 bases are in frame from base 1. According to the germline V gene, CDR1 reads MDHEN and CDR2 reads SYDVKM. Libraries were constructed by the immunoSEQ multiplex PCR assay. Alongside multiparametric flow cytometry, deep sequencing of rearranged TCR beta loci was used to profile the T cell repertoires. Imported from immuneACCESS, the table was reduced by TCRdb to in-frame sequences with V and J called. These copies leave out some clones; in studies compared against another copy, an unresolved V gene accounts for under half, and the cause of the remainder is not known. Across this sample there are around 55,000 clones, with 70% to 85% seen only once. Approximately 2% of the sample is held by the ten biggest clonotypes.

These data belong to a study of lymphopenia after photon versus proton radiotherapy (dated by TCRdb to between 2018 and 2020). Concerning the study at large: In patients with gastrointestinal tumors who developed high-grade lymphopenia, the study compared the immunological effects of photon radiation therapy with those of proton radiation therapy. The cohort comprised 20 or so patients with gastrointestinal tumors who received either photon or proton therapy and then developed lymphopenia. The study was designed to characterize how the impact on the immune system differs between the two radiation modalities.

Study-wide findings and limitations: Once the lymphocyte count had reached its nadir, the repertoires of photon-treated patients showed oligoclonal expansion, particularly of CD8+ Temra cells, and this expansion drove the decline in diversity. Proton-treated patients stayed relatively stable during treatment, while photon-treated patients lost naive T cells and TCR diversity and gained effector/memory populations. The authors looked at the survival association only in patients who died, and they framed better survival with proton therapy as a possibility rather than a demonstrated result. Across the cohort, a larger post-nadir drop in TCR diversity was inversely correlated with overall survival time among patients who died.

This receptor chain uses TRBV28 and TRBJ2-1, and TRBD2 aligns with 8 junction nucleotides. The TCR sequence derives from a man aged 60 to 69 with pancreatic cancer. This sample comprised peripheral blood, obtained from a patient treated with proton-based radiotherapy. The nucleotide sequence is TGTGCCAGCAGCCATTCCGGGACTAGGTCTCCCTACAATGAGCAGTTCTTC. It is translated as CASSHSGTRSPYNEQFF.